The text below deals with one T cell receptor beta chain. Assay: immunoSEQ multiplex PCR; the TCRdb copy retains only in-frame clones and omits some. The repertoire holds approximately 7,000 clones, roughly 84% seen once, with under 35% in the top ten. This entry comes from a study of control samples from healthy donors and cancer patients. Trimming pared 4 bases from V and 0 bases from J, leaving 7 bases between. This CDR3 comprises 14 residues. Germline V CDR1 and CDR2: LNHDA, SQIVND (reference sequence). The rearrangement links TRBV19 to TRBJ1-3, with D maybe TRBD1 (5 bases). The TCR comes from a man in his 70s with lung cancer. Sequenced sample: PBMCs. DNA of the CDR3: TGTGCCAGTAGTAGGACAAACTCTGGAAACACCATATATTTT. Translation: CASSRTNSGNTIYF.